The TCR beta chain under discussion was sequenced for a study of cytomegalovirus exposure and HLA in healthy donors. PCR used 60 Vbeta primers and 13 Jbeta primers. Sequencing was performed with immunoSEQ multiplex PCR; in TCRdb, only in-frame clones are kept and a portion is missing. The repertoire holds roughly 130,000 clones, with approximately 80% as singletons. Study results and caveats: Earlier analysis found most TCR beta V segments productive about 87% or about 30% of the time.

As to this clone: Its target is not known.

The donors (healthy individuals) were bone marrow donors. The donors, nominally healthy at sampling, likely had unrecorded immune exposures. Sequenced: PBMCs. This receptor was taken from a man in his forties in good health and CMV-seronegative.

This chain's CDR3 is CSARFENEQFF. CDR3 DNA sequence: TGCAGTGCTAGGTTTGAGAATGAGCAGTTCTTC. The chain links TRBV20-1 to TRBJ2-1; unclear D gene. The CDR3 is 11 amino acids. Deletions cut 3 bases from V and 7 bases from J, with 7 bases between. Looked up from germline, CDR1 is DFQATT and CDR2 is SNEGSKA (reference sequence).